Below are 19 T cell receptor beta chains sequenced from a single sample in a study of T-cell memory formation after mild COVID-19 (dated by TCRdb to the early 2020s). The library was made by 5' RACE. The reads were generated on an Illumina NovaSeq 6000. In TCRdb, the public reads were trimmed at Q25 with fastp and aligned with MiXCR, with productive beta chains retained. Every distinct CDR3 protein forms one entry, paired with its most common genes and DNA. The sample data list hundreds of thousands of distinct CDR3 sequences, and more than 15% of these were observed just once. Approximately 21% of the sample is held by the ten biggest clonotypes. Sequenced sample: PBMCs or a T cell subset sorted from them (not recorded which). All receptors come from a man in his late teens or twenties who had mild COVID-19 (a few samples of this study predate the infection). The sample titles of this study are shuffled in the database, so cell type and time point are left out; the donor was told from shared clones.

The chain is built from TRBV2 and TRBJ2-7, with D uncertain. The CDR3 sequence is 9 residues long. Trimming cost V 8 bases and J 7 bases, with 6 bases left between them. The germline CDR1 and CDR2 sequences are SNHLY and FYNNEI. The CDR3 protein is CASGREQYV. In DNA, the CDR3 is TGTGCCAGCGGTAGGGAGCAGTACGTC.

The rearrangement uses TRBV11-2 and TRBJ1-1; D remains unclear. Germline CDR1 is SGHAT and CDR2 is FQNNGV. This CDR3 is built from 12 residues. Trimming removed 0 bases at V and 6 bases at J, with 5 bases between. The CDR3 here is CASSLDRAEAFF. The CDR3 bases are TGTGCCAGCAGCTTAGATCGCGCTGAAGCTTTCTTT. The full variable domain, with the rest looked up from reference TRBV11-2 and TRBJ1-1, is EAGVAQSPRYKIIEKRQSVAFWCNPISGHATLYWYQQILGQGPKLLIQFQNNGVVDDSQLPKDRFSAERLKGVDSTLKIQPAKLEDSAVYLCASSLDRAEAFFGQGTRLTVV.

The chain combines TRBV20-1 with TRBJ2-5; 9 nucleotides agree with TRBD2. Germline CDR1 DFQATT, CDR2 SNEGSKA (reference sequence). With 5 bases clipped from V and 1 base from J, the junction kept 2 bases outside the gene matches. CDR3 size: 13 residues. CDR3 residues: CSAPTSGQETQYF. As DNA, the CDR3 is TGCAGTGCTCCGACTAGCGGCCAAGAGACCCAGTACTTC.

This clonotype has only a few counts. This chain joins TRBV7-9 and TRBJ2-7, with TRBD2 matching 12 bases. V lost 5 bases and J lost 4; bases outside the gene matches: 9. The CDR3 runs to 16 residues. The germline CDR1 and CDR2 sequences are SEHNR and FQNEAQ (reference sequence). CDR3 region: CASSRIGLAGNYEQYF. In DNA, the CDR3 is TGTGCCAGCAGCCGAATCGGACTAGCGGGGAATTACGAGCAGTACTTC.

The CDR3 DNA reads as TGTGCCAGCACCCTACAGGGGGCAAGGGAGCAGTACTTC. It codes for CASTLQGAREQYF. The chain joins TRBV5-8 to TRBJ2-7; 9 bases map to TRBD1. This CDR3 spans 13 amino acids. V shed 6 bases and J 7 bases; nucleotides not matched to a gene: 8. Per the germline V gene, CDR1 is SGHTS and CDR2 is YDEGEE.

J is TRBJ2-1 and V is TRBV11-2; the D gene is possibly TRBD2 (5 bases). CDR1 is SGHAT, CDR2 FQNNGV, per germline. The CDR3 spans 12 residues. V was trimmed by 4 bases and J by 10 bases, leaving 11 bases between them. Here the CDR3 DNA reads TGTGCCAGCAGCTCGGGGTCCTGGGAGCAGTTCTTC. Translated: CASSSGSWEQFF.

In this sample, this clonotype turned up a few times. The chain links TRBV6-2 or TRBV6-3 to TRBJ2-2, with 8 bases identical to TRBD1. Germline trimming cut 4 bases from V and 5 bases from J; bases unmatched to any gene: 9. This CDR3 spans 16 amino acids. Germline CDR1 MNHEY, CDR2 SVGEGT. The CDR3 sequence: CASSWWDRSITGELFF. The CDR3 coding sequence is TGTGCCAGCAGTTGGTGGGACAGGTCGATTACCGGGGAGCTGTTTTTT.

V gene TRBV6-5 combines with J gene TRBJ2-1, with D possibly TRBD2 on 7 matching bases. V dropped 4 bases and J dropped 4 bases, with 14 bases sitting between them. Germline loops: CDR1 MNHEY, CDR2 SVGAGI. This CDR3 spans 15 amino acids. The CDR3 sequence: CASSFGGAGYNEQFF. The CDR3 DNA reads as TGTGCCAGCAGTTTTGGGGGGGCCGGATACAATGAGCAGTTCTTC.

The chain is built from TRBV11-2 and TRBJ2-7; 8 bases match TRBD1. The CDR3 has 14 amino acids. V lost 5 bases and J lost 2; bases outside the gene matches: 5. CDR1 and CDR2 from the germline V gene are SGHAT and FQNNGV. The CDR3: CASSPLTGAYEQYF. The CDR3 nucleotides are TGTGCCAGCAGCCCCCTGACAGGGGCCTACGAGCAGTACTTC.

The CDR3 sequence: CASSLDREGPYEQYF. As DNA, the CDR3 is TGTGCCAGTAGTCTCGACAGGGAGGGGCCCTACGAGCAGTACTTC. The chain couples TRBV19 to TRBJ2-7; TRBD1 or TRBD2 may be the D gene (7 bases each). Trimming removed 5 bases at V and 2 bases at J, with 16 bases between. The CDR3 totals 15 residues. Germline CDR1 LNHDA, CDR2 SQIVND (reference sequence).

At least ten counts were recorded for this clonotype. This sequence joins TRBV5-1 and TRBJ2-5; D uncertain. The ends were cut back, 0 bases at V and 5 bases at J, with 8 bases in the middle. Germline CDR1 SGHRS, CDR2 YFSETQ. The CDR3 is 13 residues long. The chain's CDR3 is CASSLGVQETQYF. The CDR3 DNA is TGCGCCAGCAGCTTGGGGGTTCAGGAGACCCAGTACTTC.

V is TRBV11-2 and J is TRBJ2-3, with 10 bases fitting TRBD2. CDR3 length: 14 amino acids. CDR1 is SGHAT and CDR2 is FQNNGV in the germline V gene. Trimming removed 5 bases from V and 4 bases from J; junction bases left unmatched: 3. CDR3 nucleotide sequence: TGTGCCAGCAGCGGTCTAGCGGGGGCAGATACGCAGTATTTT. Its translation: CASSGLAGADTQYF.

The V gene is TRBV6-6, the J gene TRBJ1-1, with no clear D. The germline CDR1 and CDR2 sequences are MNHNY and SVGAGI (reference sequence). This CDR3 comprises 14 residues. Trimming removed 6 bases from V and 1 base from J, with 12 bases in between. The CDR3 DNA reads TGTGCCAGCAGCGACATAACAGAGAACACTGAAGCTTTCTTT. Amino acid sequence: CASSDITENTEAFF.

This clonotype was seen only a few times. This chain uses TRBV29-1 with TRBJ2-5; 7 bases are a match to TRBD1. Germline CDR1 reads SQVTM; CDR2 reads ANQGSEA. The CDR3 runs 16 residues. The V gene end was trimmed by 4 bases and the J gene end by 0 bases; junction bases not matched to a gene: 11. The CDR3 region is CSVGQGIRSDQETQYF. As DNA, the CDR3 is TGCAGCGTTGGACAGGGAATTAGGTCCGACCAAGAGACCCAGTACTTC.

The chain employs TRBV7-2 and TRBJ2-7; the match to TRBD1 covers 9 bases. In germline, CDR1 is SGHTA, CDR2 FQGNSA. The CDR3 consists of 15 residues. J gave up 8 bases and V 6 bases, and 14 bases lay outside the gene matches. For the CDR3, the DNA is TGTGCCAGCAGTCTCAAACCGGGACAGGGTGGCAAGCAGTACTTC. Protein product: CASSLKPGQGGKQYF.

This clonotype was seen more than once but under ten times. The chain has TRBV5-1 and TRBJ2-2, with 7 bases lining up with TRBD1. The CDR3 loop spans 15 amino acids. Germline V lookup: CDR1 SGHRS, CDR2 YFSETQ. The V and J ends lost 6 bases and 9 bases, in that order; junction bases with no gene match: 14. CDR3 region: CASTPLEGGPRELFF. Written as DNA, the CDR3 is TGCGCCAGCACCCCGCTTGAAGGGGGCCCCCGGGAGCTGTTTTTT.

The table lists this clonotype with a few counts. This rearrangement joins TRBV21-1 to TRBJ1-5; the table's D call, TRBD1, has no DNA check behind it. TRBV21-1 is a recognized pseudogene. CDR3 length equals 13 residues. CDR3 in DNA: TGTGCCAGCAGCAAGGGACCGGATCAGCCCCAGCATTTT. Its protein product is CASSKGPDQPQHF.

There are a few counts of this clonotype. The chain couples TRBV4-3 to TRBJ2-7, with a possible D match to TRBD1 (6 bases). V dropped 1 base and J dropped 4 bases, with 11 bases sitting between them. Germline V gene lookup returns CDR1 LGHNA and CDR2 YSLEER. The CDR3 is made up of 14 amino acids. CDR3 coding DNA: TGCGCCAGCAGCCAAGCCCCAGGGGATTACGAGCAGTACTTC. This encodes CASSQAPGDYEQYF.

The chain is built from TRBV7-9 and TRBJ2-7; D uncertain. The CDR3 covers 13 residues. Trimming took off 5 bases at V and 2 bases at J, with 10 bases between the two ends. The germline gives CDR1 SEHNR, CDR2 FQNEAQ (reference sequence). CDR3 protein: CASSPPTAYEQYF. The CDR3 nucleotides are TGTGCCAGCAGCCCCCCGACCGCCTACGAGCAGTACTTC. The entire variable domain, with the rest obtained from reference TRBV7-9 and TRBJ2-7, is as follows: DTGVSQNPRHKITKRGQNVTFRCDPISEHNRLYWYRQTLGQGPEFLTYFQNEAQLEKSRLLSDRFSAERPKGSFSTLEIQRTEQGDSAMYLCASSPPTAYEQYFGPGTRLTVT.